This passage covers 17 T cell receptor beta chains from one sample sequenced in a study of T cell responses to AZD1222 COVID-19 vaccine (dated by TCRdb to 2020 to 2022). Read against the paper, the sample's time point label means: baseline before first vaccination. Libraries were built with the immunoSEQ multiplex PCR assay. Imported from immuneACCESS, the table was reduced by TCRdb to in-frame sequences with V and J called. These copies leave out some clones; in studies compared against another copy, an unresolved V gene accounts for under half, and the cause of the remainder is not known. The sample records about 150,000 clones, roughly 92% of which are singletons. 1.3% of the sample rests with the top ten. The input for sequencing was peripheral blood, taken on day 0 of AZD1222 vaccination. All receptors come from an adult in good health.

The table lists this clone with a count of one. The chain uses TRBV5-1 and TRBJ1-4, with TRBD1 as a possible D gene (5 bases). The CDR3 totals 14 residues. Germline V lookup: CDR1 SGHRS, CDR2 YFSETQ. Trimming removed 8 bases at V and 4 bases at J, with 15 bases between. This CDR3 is CASAVGHHNEKLFF. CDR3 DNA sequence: TGCGCCAGTGCGGTAGGACACCATAATGAAAAACTGTTTTTT.

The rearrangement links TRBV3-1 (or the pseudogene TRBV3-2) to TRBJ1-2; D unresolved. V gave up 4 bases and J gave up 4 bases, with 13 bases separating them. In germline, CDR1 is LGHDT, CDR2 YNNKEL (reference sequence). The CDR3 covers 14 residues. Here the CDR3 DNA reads TGTGCCAGCAGCCCCGAACTAGACACCTATGGCTACACCTTC. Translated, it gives CASSPELDTYGYTF.

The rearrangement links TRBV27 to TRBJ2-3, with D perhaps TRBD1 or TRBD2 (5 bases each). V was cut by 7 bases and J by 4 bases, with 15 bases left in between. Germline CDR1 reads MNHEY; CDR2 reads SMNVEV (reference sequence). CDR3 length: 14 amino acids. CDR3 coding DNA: TGTGCCAGCAACCTCCGGGGCTATCCAGATACGCAGTATTTT. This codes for CASNLRGYPDTQYF.

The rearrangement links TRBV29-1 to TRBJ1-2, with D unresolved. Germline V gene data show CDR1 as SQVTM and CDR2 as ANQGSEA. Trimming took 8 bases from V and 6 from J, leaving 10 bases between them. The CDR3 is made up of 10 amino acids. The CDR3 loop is CSSVGDGYTF. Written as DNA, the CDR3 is TGCAGCTCTGTTGGGGATGGCTACACCTTC.

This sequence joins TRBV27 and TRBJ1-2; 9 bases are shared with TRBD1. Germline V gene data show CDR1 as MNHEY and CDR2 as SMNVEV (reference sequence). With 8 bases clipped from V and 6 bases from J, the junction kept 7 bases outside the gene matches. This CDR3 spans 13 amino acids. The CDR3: CASSGTGFHGYTF. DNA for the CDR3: TGTGCCAGCTCCGGGACAGGGTTCCATGGCTACACCTTC.

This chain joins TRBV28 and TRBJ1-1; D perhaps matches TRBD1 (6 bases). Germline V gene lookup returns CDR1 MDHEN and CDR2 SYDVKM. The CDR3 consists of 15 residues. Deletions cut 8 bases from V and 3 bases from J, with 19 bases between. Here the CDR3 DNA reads TGTGCCAGCGATAGGAGGGGGGCCGGGGACACTGAAGCTTTCTTT. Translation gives CASDRRGAGDTEAFF. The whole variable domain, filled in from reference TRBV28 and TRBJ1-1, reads DVKVTQSSRYLVKRTGEKVFLECVQDMDHENMFWYRQDPGLGLRLIYFSYDVKMKEKGDIPEGYSVSREKKERFSLILESASTNQTSMYLCASDRRGAGDTEAFFGQGTRLTVV.

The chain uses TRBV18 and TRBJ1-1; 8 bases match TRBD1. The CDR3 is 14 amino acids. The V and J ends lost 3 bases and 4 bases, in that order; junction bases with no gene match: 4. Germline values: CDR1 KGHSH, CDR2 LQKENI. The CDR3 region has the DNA TGTGCCAGCTCACCTGAGACAGGGGCCACTGAAGCTTTCTTT. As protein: CASSPETGATEAFF.

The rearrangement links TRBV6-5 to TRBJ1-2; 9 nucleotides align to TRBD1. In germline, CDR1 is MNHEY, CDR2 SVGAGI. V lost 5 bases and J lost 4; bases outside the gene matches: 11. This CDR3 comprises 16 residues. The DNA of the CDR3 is TGTGCCAGCAGTCACTTATCGGACAGGGGTGTCTATGGCTACACCTTC. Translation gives CASSHLSDRGVYGYTF.

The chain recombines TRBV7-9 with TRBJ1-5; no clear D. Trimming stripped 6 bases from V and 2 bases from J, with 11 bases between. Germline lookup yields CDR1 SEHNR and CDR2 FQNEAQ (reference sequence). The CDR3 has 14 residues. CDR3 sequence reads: CASSPELGNQPQHF. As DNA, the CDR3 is TGTGCCAGCAGTCCCGAGTTGGGCAATCAGCCCCAGCATTTT.

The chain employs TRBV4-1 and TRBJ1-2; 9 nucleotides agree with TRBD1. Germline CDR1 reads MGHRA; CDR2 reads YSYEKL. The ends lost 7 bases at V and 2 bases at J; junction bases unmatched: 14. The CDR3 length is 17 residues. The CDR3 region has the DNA TGCGCCAGCAAACCAATCTCCCGTACAGGGGGCAACTATGGCTACACCTTC. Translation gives CASKPISRTGGNYGYTF.

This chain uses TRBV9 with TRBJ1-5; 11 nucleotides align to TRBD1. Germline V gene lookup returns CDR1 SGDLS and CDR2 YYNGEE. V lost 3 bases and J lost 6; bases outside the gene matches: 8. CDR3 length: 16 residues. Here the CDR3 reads CASSEGTGGVGQPQHF. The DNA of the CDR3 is TGTGCCAGCAGCGAGGGGACAGGGGGAGTGGGTCAGCCCCAGCATTTT.

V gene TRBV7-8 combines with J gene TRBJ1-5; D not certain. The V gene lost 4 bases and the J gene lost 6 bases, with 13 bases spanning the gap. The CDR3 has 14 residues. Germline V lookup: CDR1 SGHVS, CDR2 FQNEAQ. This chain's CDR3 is CASSSGGLGQPQHF. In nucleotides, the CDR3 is TGTGCCAGCAGCTCCGGCGGCTTGGGTCAGCCCCAGCATTTT.

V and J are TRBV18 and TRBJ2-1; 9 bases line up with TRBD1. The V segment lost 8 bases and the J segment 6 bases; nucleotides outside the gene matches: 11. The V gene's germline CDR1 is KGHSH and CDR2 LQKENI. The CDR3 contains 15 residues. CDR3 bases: TGTGCCAGCGAGGGACGGGACAGGGCATCCAATGAGCAGTTCTTC. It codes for CASEGRDRASNEQFF.

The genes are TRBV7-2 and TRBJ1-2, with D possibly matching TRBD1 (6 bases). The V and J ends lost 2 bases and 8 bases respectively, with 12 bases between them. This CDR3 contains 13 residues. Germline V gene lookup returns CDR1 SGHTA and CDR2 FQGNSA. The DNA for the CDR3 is TGTGCCAGCAGCTTACAAGGGGGACGCGGCTACACCTTC. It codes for CASSLQGGRGYTF.

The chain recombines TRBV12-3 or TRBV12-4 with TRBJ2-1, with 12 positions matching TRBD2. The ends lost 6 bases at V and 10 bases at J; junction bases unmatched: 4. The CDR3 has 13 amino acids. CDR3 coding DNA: TGTGCCAGCAGCTGGACTAGCGGGACCGAGCAGTTCTTC. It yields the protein CASSWTSGTEQFF.

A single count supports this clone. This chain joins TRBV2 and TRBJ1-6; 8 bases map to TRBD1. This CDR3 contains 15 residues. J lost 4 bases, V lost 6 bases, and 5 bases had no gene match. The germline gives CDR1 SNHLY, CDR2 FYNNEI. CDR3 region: CASSDYRGYNSPLHF. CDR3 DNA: TGTGCCAGCAGCGATTACAGGGGGTATAATTCACCCCTCCACTTT.

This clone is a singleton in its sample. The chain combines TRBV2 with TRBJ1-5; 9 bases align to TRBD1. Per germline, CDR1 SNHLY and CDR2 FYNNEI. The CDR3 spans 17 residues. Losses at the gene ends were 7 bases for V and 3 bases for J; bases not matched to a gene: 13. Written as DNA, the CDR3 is TGTGCCAGCATGCCCGTCGTAGGGACAGGGTTCAATCAGCCCCAGCATTTT. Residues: CASMPVVGTGFNQPQHF.